By share, the clone carrying this TCR beta chain counts as medium-sized. This record belongs to a study of spatial heterogeneity in lung cancer. TCRdb re-analysed the 5' RACE reads in MiXCR, keeping a single row per CDR3 protein. The sample includes roughly 3,000 distinct CDR3 sequences, 10% to 15% of them seen just once. The time point denotes: sample taken at primary tumor resection. TCRs were sequenced from unsorted whole RNA of tumor, nontumor lung or PBMC. Donation came from 70 or so patients with untreated early-stage non-small cell lung cancer. This receptor was obtained from a male donor with early-stage non-small cell lung cancer. Sequencing was performed on normal lung tissue next to the tumor, taken at surgery.

Written as DNA, the CDR3 is TGCAGCGTTGGGGAAGGAGGGGGGACCGGGGAGCTGTTTTTT. Translating it yields CSVGEGGGTGELFF. The chain couples TRBV29-1 to TRBJ2-2, with D perhaps given as TRBD1 or TRBD2 (6 bases each). Germline CDR1 SQVTM, CDR2 ANQGSEA. V gave up 4 bases and J gave up 5 bases, with 14 bases separating them. The length of the CDR3 is 14 residues.